These T cell receptor beta chains were read from a single sample in a study of long-term antiretroviral therapy in people with HIV. Sequencing was performed with immunoSEQ multiplex PCR; in TCRdb, only in-frame clones are kept and a portion is missing. Among some 35,000 clones, 80% to 90% were seen once, and the ten largest hold roughly a tenth. The starting material was unsorted PBMCs, obtained 2.2 years after starting antiretroviral therapy. These receptor sequences come from a man younger than 30 with HIV. Each CDR3 is given with its conserved first and last residue. Fields, in order: D gene, clone size, V gene, J gene, CDR3 DNA, CDR3 protein. A D gene is named only where the DNA matches it firmly. Size is omitted from some rows. Given values are once, few, many or a class for expanded clones.

TRBD1,few,TRBV7-9,TRBJ1-2,TGTGCCAGCAGCTTACTGACAGGGGCGGGCTACACCTTC,CASSLLTGAGYTF
NA,NA,TRBV6-6,TRBJ2-3,TGTGCCAGCAGTATATCTATGCGCACAGATACGCAGTATTTT,CASSISMRTDTQYF
TRBD2,NA,TRBV4-2,TRBJ2-1,TGTGCCAGCAGCCAAGGACTAGCGGGGGCCGGGGGGAATGAGCAGTTCTTC,CASSQGLAGAGGNEQFF
NA,NA,TRBV5-1,TRBJ2-1,TGCGCCAGCAGCTGGGAGACTCCTCCTTCCTACAATGAGCAGTTCTTC,CASSWETPPSYNEQFF
TRBD2,NA,TRBV6-6,TRBJ2-5,TGTGCCAGCAGTTACCCACAACGCGGGGGAGAGACCCAGTACTTC,CASSYPQRGGETQYF
NA,NA,TRBV27,TRBJ2-7,TGTGCCAGCAGTTTAACAGGGTCGAGTGGCGAGCAGTACTTC,CASSLTGSSGEQYF
NA,NA,TRBV30,TRBJ1-6,TGTGCCTGGGAAGGGACTCCCAATTCACCCCTCCACTTT,CAWEGTPNSPLHF
TRBD2,NA,TRBV19,TRBJ2-7,TGTGCCAGTAGTATGACTAGCGGGAGCTACGAGCAGTACTTC,CASSMTSGSYEQYF
NA,NA,TRBV12-5,TRBJ2-1,TGTGTTCCGACCGACTCCTACAATGAGCAGTTCTTC,CVPTDSYNEQFF
TRBD1,NA,TRBV4-3,TRBJ2-5,TGCGCCAGCAGCCCTTTCGACAGGGGAGGCGAGACCCAGTACTTC,CASSPFDRGGETQYF
NA,once,TRBV7-8,TRBJ1-5,TGTGCCAGCAGCTTAAAGAGACTTAGCAATCAGCCCCAGCATTTT,CASSLKRLSNQPQHF
TRBD2,NA,TRBV27,TRBJ2-1,TGTGCCAGCGGAGAAGCGGGAGGATTAGGGAATGAGCAGTTCTTC,CASGEAGGLGNEQFF
NA,NA,TRBV7-9,TRBJ1-1,TGTGCCAGCAGCAACAACAGGGAATACACTGAAGCTTTCTTT,CASSNNREYTEAFF
TRBD2,NA,TRBV15,TRBJ2-1,TGTGCCACCAGCGGAAGGACTAGCGGGAGCGATGAGCAGTTCTTC,CATSGRTSGSDEQFF
TRBD1,NA,TRBV7-9,TRBJ2-7,TGTGCCAGCAGCTTAGAGAGAACAGGGGGCGAGCAGTACTTC,CASSLERTGGEQYF
TRBD1,NA,TRBV29-1,TRBJ1-5,TGCAGCGTTGCCAGGGACAGGAATCAGCCCCAGCATTTT,CSVARDRNQPQHF
TRBD2,few,TRBV2,TRBJ2-2,TGTGCCAGCAGCCGTGGGAGGGTTAACACCGGGGAGCTGTTTTTT,CASSRGRVNTGELFF
NA,NA,TRBV7-8,TRBJ1-1,TGTGCCAGCAGCTCCCTCGGGGGGACTGGGAACACTGAAGCTTTCTTT,CASSSLGGTGNTEAFF
NA,NA,TRBV7-2,TRBJ1-4,TGTGCCAGCAGCTTAATCGGTGAAAAACTGTTTTTT,CASSLIGEKLFF
TRBD1,once,TRBV27,TRBJ1-5,TGTGCCAGCAGCCCAGGGGGAAATCAGCCCCAGCATTTT,CASSPGGNQPQHF
TRBD1,NA,TRBV7-4,TRBJ1-1,TGTGGACAGGGAGACGATGAAGCTTTCTTT,CGQGDDEAFF
NA,NA,TRBV30,TRBJ1-5,TGTGCCTGGAGTGTTGCTTCGTCAGGGAATCAGCCCCAGCATTTT,CAWSVASSGNQPQHF
NA,NA,TRBV7-2,TRBJ2-7,TGTGCCAGCAGCTTAGCCGCTACGAGCCCTTACGAGCAGTACTTC,CASSLAATSPYEQYF
NA,NA,TRBV6-1,TRBJ1-2,TGTGCCAGCAGTGGCCGACAGAATACTAACTATGGCTACACCTTC,CASSGRQNTNYGYTF
NA,once,TRBV6-6,TRBJ1-1,TGTGCCAGCAGTTACTCGGCCGGGACGGGAGCTTTCTTT,CASSYSAGTGAFF
TRBD2,once,TRBV4-3,TRBJ2-3,TGCGCCAGCAGCCAAGAGCCTTTTGGCGGGAGGGCCCTGTATACGCAGTATTTT,CASSQEPFGGRALYTQYF
NA,once,TRBV7-9,TRBJ2-3,TGTGCCAGCAGCTACCCCCTGGGTAGGACAGATACGCAGTATTTT,CASSYPLGRTDTQYF
NA,NA,TRBV18,TRBJ2-3,TGTGCCAGTGGGGTTGGATCTGATACGCAGTATTTT,CASGVGSDTQYF
NA,NA,TRBV7-9,TRBJ2-3,TGTGCCAGCAGCCTCTCACAAGGCTCGGATAGCACAGATACGCAGTATTTT,CASSLSQGSDSTDTQYF
TRBD2,NA,TRBV15,TRBJ2-5,TGTGCCACCAGCAGAGGACTAGCGGGAGGCGGAGAGACCCAGTACTTC,CATSRGLAGGGETQYF
NA,NA,TRBV15,TRBJ2-1,TGTGCCACCGAGGGGGGGGTCTCCTACAATGAGCAGTTCTTC,CATEGGVSYNEQFF
NA,NA,TRBV5-4,TRBJ1-1,TGTGCCAGCAGCTCCTCCGAAAGAGAAGCTTTCTTT,CASSSSEREAFF
NA,NA,TRBV7-9,TRBJ2-2,TGTGCCAGCAGCTTAAAACCGGGGGAGCTGTTTTTT,CASSLKPGELFF
NA,NA,TRBV29-1,TRBJ2-7,TGCAGCGTTACTATCTACGAGCAGTACTTC,CSVTIYEQYF
NA,NA,TRBV9,TRBJ1-2,TGTGCCAGCAGCGCGGACCCAGGGCCCTTAGACTATGGCTACACCTTC,CASSADPGPLDYGYTF
NA,NA,TRBV7-9,TRBJ1-1,TGTGCCAGCAGCTTTGGAGGGGGGAACACTGAAGCTTTCTTT,CASSFGGGNTEAFF
NA,NA,TRBV15,TRBJ2-3,TGTGCCACCAGCAGAGGGAGGGGGCTGGTAGATACGCAGTATTTT,CATSRGRGLVDTQYF
NA,NA,TRBV18,TRBJ2-3,TGTGCCAGCTCACCAAGGTATCAATCAACTGGTACGCAGTATTTT,CASSPRYQSTGTQYF
TRBD1,NA,TRBV19,TRBJ1-1,TGTGCCAGTAGTAGACAGGGGGCGCGCACTGAAGCTTTCTTT,CASSRQGARTEAFF
TRBD1,NA,TRBV2,TRBJ2-7,TGTGCCACAATACGGACAGGGAACTACGAGCAGTACTTC,CATIRTGNYEQYF
NA,NA,TRBV15,TRBJ2-7,TGTGCCACCAGCTCATCGGCTGGCGGGGTCGAGCAGTACTTC,CATSSSAGGVEQYF